This T cell receptor (beta chain) was retrieved from a study of blood T cell repertoires in COVID-19. The table came from immunoSEQ multiplex PCR; TCRdb's copy has only in-frame clones and leaves some out. The sample has about 250,000 clones; approximately 88% are singletons. V dropped 1 base and J dropped 8 bases, with 8 bases sitting between them. The CDR3 is 12 amino acids. Material for sequencing was peripheral blood. J is TRBJ1-2 and V is TRBV12-3 or TRBV12-4, with no clear D. This TCR was recovered from a woman in her 30s with COVID-19, enrolled during active disease. CDR3 region: CASSLDSRGYTF. DNA of the CDR3: TGTGCCAGCAGTTTAGACTCCCGAGGCTACACCTTC.